These 5 T cell receptor beta chains were sequenced from one sample in a study of T cells in Graves' hyperthyroidism and ophthalmopathy. Authors of the study amplified TCR beta CDR3 regions from RNA transcripts. HTBI primers drove first-round RT-PCR of the TCR CDR3. MiXCR, applied by TCRdb to the multiplex PCR reads, yields one record per CDR3 protein. The sample carries about 270,000 distinct CDR3 sequences, over 20% recorded once. The sample taken for sequencing was blood. The receptors originated from a man aged 25-45 years with Graves' ophthalmopathy.

V usage is TRBV7-8 and J usage is TRBJ1-3; tentative D call: TRBD1 (5 bases). CDR1 is SGHVS, CDR2 FQNEAQ, per germline. The CDR3 is 15 residues long. V lost 5 bases and J 0 bases, leaving 11 bases between the germline ends. The CDR3: CASSPPDNSGNTIYF. CDR3 DNA sequence: TGTGCCAGCAGCCCTCCGGACAACTCTGGAAACACCATATATTTT. The full variable domain, with the rest looked up from reference TRBV7-8 and TRBJ1-3, is GAGVSQSPRYKVAKRGQDVALRCDPISGHVSLFWYQQALGQGPEFLTYFQNEAQLDKSGLPSDRFFAERPEGSVSTLKIQRTQQEDSAVYLCASSPPDNSGNTIYFGEGSWLTVV.

This clonotype was observed a few times. For the CDR3, the DNA is TGTGCCAGCTCACCGTCAGCTTCTAACTATGGCTACACCTTC. This encodes CASSPSASNYGYTF. The chain employs TRBV18 and TRBJ1-2; D is uncertain. The CDR3 has 14 amino acids. Per germline, CDR1 KGHSH and CDR2 LQKENI. V lost 3 bases and J 0 bases, leaving 8 bases between the germline ends.

This clonotype was observed at least ten times. CDR3 nucleotide sequence: TGTGCCAGCATGCGGGGACTAGCGAGGGAGACCCAGTACTTC. It codes for CASMRGLARETQYF. The chain joins TRBV28 to TRBJ2-5; 10 nucleotides line up with TRBD2. Germline-derived CDR1 and CDR2 are MDHEN and SYDVKM. This CDR3 comprises 14 residues. The junction had 7 bases not matched to a gene; V was cut back by 7 bases and J by 5 bases.

This clonotype was observed at least ten times. V gene TRBV20-1 combines with J gene TRBJ2-7; no firm D call. V was cut by 4 bases and J by 2 bases, with 6 bases left in between. From germline, CDR1 is DFQATT and CDR2 SNEGSKA (reference sequence). The CDR3 loop spans 11 amino acids. The CDR3 reads CSATGAYEQYF. CDR3 coding DNA: TGCAGTGCTACTGGCGCCTACGAGCAGTACTTC.

The genes are TRBV18 and TRBJ2-7; perhaps D is TRBD1 or TRBD2 (6 bases each). Looked up from germline, CDR1 is KGHSH and CDR2 is LQKENI. This CDR3 has 15 residues. V was shortened by 2 bases and J by 0 bases, with 11 bases between the two germline ends. The CDR3 loop is CASSPTGAASYEQYF. The CDR3 nucleotides are TGTGCCAGCTCACCAACGGGGGCGGCCTCCTACGAGCAGTACTTC.